This T cell receptor beta chain was documented in a study of T cell responses to AZD1222 COVID-19 vaccine. Study-level findings and limits: Vaccine-related CD4 TCRs covered spike, predominating at 160-218 and 743-854. Only 5 to 7 individuals given AZD1222 were seropositive at baseline. Repertoires were obtained only post-peak T cell response.

Second-dose schedules of about 4 or about 12 weeks were combined. Using immunoSEQ multiplex PCR, the repertoire was profiled, and TCRdb retains in-frame clones only, with some absent. The data hold around 150,000 clones, with approximately 90% observed a single time. A word on this clone: The antigen remains unidentified.

The CDR3 is 16 residues long. Trimming took 1 base from V and 8 from J; bases not matched to a gene: 10. The germline V gene has CDR1 LGHNT and CDR2 FRNRAP. The rearrangement uses TRBV12-5 and TRBJ1-4; 7 nucleotides align to TRBD1. The receptor's source is an adult who received the AZD1222 COVID-19 vaccine. This material consisted of peripheral blood, taken 28 days after the second AZD1222 dose. CDR3 in DNA: TGTGCTAGTGGTTTGGACTTGAGGGGGCTATTGGAAAAACTGTTTTTT. Its translation is CASGLDLRGLLEKLFF.